Following are 25 T cell receptor beta chains from one sample sequenced in a study of blood T cell repertoires in COVID-19. Only in-frame clones appear in the TCRdb table, and some are missing; sequencing was by immunoSEQ multiplex PCR. The table shows around 270,000 clones, with around 84% occurring only once. Sample: peripheral blood. The receptors were sampled from a man aged 60-69 years with acute or convalescent COVID-19.

The chain has TRBV7-6 and TRBJ2-2, with TRBD2 matching over 9 bases. Per the germline V gene, CDR1 is SGHVS and CDR2 is FNYEAQ. Unmatched junction bases numbered 5, after V lost 0 bases and J lost 0 bases. The CDR3 length is 18 residues. CDR3 sequence (DNA): TGTGCCAGCAGCTTAGCTGTTAGCGGGGGATCGAACACCGGGGAGCTGTTTTTT. Amino acids: CASSLAVSGGSNTGELFF.

The chain uses TRBV5-1 and TRBJ2-7; 7 bases are a match to TRBD1. CDR1 is SGHRS and CDR2 is YFSETQ in the germline V gene. V was pared by 7 bases and J by 4 bases, with 11 bases of the junction left unmatched. The CDR3 runs 14 residues. DNA for the CDR3: TGCGCCAGCGCCCCTGGGACAGCGACGTACGAGCAGTACTTC. It is translated as CASAPGTATYEQYF.

The chain employs TRBV4-1 and TRBJ1-4; 10 bases line up with TRBD1. The CDR3 has 15 residues. Germline V gives CDR1 MGHRA, CDR2 YSYEKL. Trimming at V came to 3 bases and at J to 7 bases, leaving 5 bases not matched to a gene. The CDR3, as DNA: TGCGCCAGCAGCCAGTCAGGGACAGGGGCTGAAAAACTGTTTTTT. This encodes CASSQSGTGAEKLFF.

This rearrangement joins TRBV24-1 to TRBJ2-2, with 8 positions matching TRBD1. V trimming: 1 base; J trimming: 5 bases; junction bases outside the gene matches: 8. In germline, CDR1 is KGHDR, CDR2 SFDVKD. There are 17 residues in the CDR3. CDR3 sequence: CATSDFGGTGETGELFF. DNA for the CDR3: TGTGCCACCAGTGATTTTGGTGGGACAGGTGAAACCGGGGAGCTGTTTTTT.

The chain joins TRBV11-2 to TRBJ1-1; D is uncertain. This CDR3 spans 13 amino acids. V lost 0 bases, J lost 7 bases, and 9 bases lay in between. The germline gives CDR1 SGHAT, CDR2 FQNNGV. The CDR3 sequence: CASSLDRGIEAFF. CDR3 DNA: TGTGCCAGCAGCTTAGATCGGGGAATTGAAGCTTTCTTT.

The chain couples TRBV6-5 to TRBJ1-6, with D maybe TRBD1 (6 bases). CDR1 and CDR2 from the germline V gene are MNHEY and SVGAGI. This CDR3 region has 14 residues. The V end lost 5 bases, the J end lost 7 bases, and 12 bases lay between the germline ends. The CDR3 nucleotides read TGTGCCAGCAGTACGAGGGGGGGGAATTCACCCCTCCACTTT. Translation gives CASSTRGGNSPLHF.

The chain combines TRBV2 with TRBJ2-7; tentative D call: TRBD2 (6 bases). Germline V gene lookup returns CDR1 SNHLY and CDR2 FYNNEI. V shed 4 bases and J shed 5 bases, with 12 bases lying between them. The CDR3 loop spans 13 amino acids. CDR3 sequence (DNA): TGTGCCAGCAGTGTTGGGGGGTCCCACGAGCAGTACTTC. Amino acid sequence: CASSVGGSHEQYF.

The chain has TRBV10-3 and TRBJ1-2; D possibly corresponds to TRBD1 (6 bases). The CDR3 loop spans 15 amino acids. The germline CDR1 and CDR2 sequences are ENHRY and SYGVKD. Trimming left V 2 bases short and J 8 bases short, with 18 bases between. The CDR3 DNA reads TGTGCCATCAGTGAGGGTACTCGGGACAAATCCGGCTACACCTTC. Translating gives CAISEGTRDKSGYTF.

J is TRBJ2-6 and V is TRBV11-2; 7 bases agree with TRBD1. Per the germline V gene, CDR1 is SGHAT and CDR2 is FQNNGV. The CDR3 has 19 residues. V was pared by 5 bases and J by 1 base, with 14 bases of the junction left unmatched. The CDR3 region is CASSPRQGSTPSGANVLTF. The CDR3 nucleotides read TGTGCCAGCAGCCCTCGACAGGGATCAACCCCTTCTGGGGCCAACGTCCTGACTTTC.

Details on this clone: The sample holds other DNA sequences that translate to the same CDR3. The chain carries TRBV9 and TRBJ2-1; 11 nucleotides align to TRBD1. This CDR3 has 15 amino acids. After removal of 2 bases from V and 4 bases from J, the junction contained 2 bases not matched to a gene. Germline CDR1 SGDLS, CDR2 YYNGEE. The CDR3 loop is CASSVGTGGYNEQFF. CDR3 in DNA: TGTGCCAGCAGCGTTGGGACAGGGGGATACAATGAGCAGTTCTTC.

This clone was seen at least ten times. This sequence joins TRBV5-1 and TRBJ2-7, with 8 bases identical to TRBD1. V lost 0 bases, J lost 4 bases, and 3 bases stayed unmatched. This CDR3 has 14 amino acids. Per the germline V gene, CDR1 is SGHRS and CDR2 is YFSETQ. In DNA, the CDR3 is TGCGCCAGCAGCTTGGGACAGGGGATGTACGAGCAGTACTTC. Translation: CASSLGQGMYEQYF.

The chain uses TRBV6-5 and TRBJ2-2, with TRBD1 matching 7 bases. The V segment lost 6 bases and the J segment 1 base; nucleotides outside the gene matches: 5. This CDR3 is 15 amino acids long. Germline loops: CDR1 MNHEY, CDR2 SVGAGI. This chain's CDR3 is CASRRQGRNTGELFF. The CDR3 DNA follows: TGTGCCAGCAGACGACAGGGTCGGAACACCGGGGAGCTGTTTTTT.

CDR3 DNA sequence: TGTGCCAGCAACCCGACTTACTACAATGAGCAGTTCTTC. It codes for CASNPTYYNEQFF. The chain recombines TRBV7-9 with TRBJ2-1; D gene uncertain. The CDR3 consists of 13 residues. Germline V gene sequence: CDR1 SEHNR, CDR2 FQNEAQ (reference sequence). V was trimmed by 7 bases and J by 3 bases, leaving 10 bases between them.

The chain joins TRBV7-9 to TRBJ2-5; TRBD1 is a possible D gene (5 bases). Between the trimmed V and J ends, which lost 4 bases and 1 base, there was a span of 10 bases. Germline V gene data show CDR1 as SEHNR and CDR2 as FQNEAQ (reference sequence). This CDR3 has 14 residues. The CDR3 protein is CASSYQGIQETQYF. In DNA, the CDR3 is TGTGCCAGCAGCTATCAGGGTATCCAAGAGACCCAGTACTTC.

Only a few counts were recorded for this clone. J is TRBJ1-2 and V is TRBV11-2; D is undetermined. CDR1 and CDR2 (germline): SGHAT, FQNNGV. This CDR3 comprises 14 residues. V dropped 8 bases and J dropped 4 bases, with 17 bases sitting between them. The DNA for the CDR3 is TGTGCCAGCCGTGAGCAGGCCAGGCGCTATGGCTACACCTTC. It is translated as CASREQARRYGYTF. The variable domain in full, completed from reference TRBV11-2 and TRBJ1-2, reads EAGVAQSPRYKIIEKRQSVAFWCNPISGHATLYWYQQILGQGPKLLIQFQNNGVVDDSQLPKDRFSAERLKGVDSTLKIQPAKLEDSAVYLCASREQARRYGYTFGSGTRLTVV.

CDR3 DNA sequence: TGTGCCAGCAGCTCTGGACAAACGCAGTATTTT. This translates into CASSSGQTQYF. This chain joins TRBV7-8 and TRBJ2-3, with a tentative D call TRBD1 (5 bases). This CDR3 spans 11 amino acids. Germline CDR1 and CDR2: SGHVS and FQNEAQ. The germline V and J ends were trimmed by 4 bases and 9 bases, with 8 bases remaining between them.

The chain joins TRBV10-3 to TRBJ2-2; possibly TRBD1 for D (5 bases). Germline CDR1 is ENHRY and CDR2 is SYGVKD. This CDR3 has 14 residues. Trimming took off 7 bases at V and 3 bases at J, with 12 bases between the two ends. The CDR3 loop is CAITNKGDTGELFF. DNA for the CDR3: TGTGCCATCACCAACAAAGGGGACACCGGGGAGCTGTTTTTT.

This clone was detected once. Written as DNA, the CDR3 is TGTGCCAGTAGTAGACCCAGCGGGAGGGCCAAGGTTGTGGGAGATACGCAGTATTTT. Encoded protein: CASSRPSGRAKVVGDTQYF. The chain is built from TRBV19 and TRBJ2-3; 10 bases match TRBD2. This CDR3 spans 19 amino acids. With 4 bases clipped from V and 5 bases from J, the junction kept 18 bases outside the gene matches. Germline V lookup: CDR1 LNHDA, CDR2 SQIVND (reference sequence).

The chain joins TRBV7-2 to TRBJ2-2; 15 nucleotides agree with TRBD2. Germline lookup yields CDR1 SGHTA and CDR2 FQGNSA. CDR3 size: 19 residues. J was trimmed by 4 bases and V by 0 bases; bases with no gene match: 6. The DNA for the CDR3 is TGTGCCAGCAGCTTAGCGCCCGGACTAGCGGGAGGGGGCACCGGGGAGCTGTTTTTT. It yields the protein CASSLAPGLAGGGTGELFF.

The rearrangement uses TRBV4-1 and TRBJ2-1; 9 bases match TRBD2. After removal of 4 bases from V and 3 bases from J, the junction contained 4 bases not matched to a gene. Looked up from germline, CDR1 is MGHRA and CDR2 is YSYEKL. The CDR3 consists of 15 residues. CDR3 region: CASSLSTSGYNEQFF. The CDR3 DNA sequence: TGCGCCAGCAGCCTTTCGACTAGCGGCTACAATGAGCAGTTCTTC.

This clone is a singleton in its sample. This chain joins TRBV18 and TRBJ2-2, with 7 bases matching TRBD1. Germline CDR1 is KGHSH and CDR2 is LQKENI. V lost 5 bases and J lost 2; bases outside the gene matches: 8. The CDR3 has 16 residues. DNA for the CDR3: TGTGCCAGCTCATCCCAGGGACAGCGAAACACCGGGGAGCTGTTTTTT. This gives the protein CASSSQGQRNTGELFF.

The CDR3 bases are TGTGCCAGCAGCACCCCTAGTAATCTCCACAATGAGCAGTTCTTC. Amino acids: CASSTPSNLHNEQFF. This chain joins TRBV7-9 and TRBJ2-1, with D hard to call. The V end lost 5 bases, the J end lost 5 bases, and 16 bases lay between the germline ends. CDR1 and CDR2 from the germline V gene are SEHNR and FQNEAQ (reference sequence). The CDR3 is made up of 15 amino acids. The whole variable domain, filled in from reference TRBV7-9 and TRBJ2-1, reads DTGVSQNPRHKITKRGQNVTFRCDPISEHNRLYWYRQTLGQGPEFLTYFQNEAQLEKSRLLSDRFSAERPKGSFSTLEIQRTEQGDSAMYLCASSTPSNLHNEQFFGPGTRLTVL.

On this clone: One end of the junction fails to match germline, which may point to a read error. This CDR3 is CASSLALERYF. CDR3 DNA: TGTGCCAGCAGTTTAGCGCTCGAGCGGTACTTC. The chain uses TRBV12-3 or TRBV12-4 and TRBJ2-7; no definite D call. This CDR3 is 11 amino acids long.

This clone has a handful of counts. In the same sample, other DNA sequences code for this CDR3. The chain links TRBV7-3 to TRBJ1-1, with D possibly being TRBD1 (5 bases). V shed 5 bases and J shed 1 base, with 8 bases lying between them. The CDR3 has 13 residues. Germline V gene data show CDR1 as SGHTA and CDR2 as FQGTGA. The CDR3 here is CASSTQENTEAFF. The CDR3 DNA sequence: TGTGCCAGCAGCACACAGGAGAACACTGAAGCTTTCTTT.

This sequence joins TRBV6-5 and TRBJ2-7; TRBD2 matches at 8 bases. The germline CDR1 and CDR2 sequences are MNHEY and SVGAGI. The CDR3 contains 14 residues. The trim removed 7 bases at V and 6 bases at J, leaving 11 bases unmatched. The CDR3 region has the DNA TGTGCCAGCACTCTTAGCGGGATTCCTCCCGAGCAGTACTTC. Translated: CASTLSGIPPEQYF.